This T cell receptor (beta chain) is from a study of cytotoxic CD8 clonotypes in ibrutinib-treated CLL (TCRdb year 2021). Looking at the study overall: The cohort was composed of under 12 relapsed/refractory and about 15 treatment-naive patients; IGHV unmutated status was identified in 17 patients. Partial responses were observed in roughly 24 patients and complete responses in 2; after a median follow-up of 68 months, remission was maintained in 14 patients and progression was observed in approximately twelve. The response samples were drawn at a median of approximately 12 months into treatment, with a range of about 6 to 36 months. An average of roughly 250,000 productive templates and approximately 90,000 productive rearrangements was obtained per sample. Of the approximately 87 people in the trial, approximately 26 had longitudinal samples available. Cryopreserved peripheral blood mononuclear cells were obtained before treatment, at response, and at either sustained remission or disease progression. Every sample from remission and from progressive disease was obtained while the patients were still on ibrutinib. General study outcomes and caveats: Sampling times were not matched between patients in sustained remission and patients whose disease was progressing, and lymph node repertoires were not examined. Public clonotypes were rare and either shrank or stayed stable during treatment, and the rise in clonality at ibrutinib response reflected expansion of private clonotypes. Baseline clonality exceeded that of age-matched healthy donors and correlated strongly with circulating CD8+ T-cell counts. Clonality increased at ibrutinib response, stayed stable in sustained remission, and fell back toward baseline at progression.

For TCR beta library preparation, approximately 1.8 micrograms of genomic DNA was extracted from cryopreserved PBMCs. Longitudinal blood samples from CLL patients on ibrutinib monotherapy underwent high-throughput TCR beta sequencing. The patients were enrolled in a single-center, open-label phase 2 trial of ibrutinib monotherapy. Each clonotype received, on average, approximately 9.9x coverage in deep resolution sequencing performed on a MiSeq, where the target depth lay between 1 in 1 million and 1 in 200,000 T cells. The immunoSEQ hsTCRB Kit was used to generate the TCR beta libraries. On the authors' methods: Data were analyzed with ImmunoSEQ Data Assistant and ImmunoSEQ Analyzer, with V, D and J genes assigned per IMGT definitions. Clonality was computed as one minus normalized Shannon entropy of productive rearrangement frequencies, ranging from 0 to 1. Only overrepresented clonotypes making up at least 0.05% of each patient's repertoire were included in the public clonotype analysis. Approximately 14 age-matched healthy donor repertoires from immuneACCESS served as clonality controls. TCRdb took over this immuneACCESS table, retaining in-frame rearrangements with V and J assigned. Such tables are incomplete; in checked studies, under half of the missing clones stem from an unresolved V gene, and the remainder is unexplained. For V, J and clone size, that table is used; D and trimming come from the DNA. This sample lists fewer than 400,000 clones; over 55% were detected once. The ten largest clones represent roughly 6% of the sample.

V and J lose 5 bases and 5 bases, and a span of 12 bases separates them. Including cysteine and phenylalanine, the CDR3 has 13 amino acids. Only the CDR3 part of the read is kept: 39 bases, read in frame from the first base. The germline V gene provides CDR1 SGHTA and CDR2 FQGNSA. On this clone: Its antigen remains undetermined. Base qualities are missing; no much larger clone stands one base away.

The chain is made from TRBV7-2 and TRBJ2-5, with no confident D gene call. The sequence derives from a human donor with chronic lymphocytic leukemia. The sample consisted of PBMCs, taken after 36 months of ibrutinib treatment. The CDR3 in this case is CASSPGSGETQYF. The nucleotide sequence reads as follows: TGTGCCAGCAGCCCCGGGTCCGGGGAGACCCAGTACTTC.